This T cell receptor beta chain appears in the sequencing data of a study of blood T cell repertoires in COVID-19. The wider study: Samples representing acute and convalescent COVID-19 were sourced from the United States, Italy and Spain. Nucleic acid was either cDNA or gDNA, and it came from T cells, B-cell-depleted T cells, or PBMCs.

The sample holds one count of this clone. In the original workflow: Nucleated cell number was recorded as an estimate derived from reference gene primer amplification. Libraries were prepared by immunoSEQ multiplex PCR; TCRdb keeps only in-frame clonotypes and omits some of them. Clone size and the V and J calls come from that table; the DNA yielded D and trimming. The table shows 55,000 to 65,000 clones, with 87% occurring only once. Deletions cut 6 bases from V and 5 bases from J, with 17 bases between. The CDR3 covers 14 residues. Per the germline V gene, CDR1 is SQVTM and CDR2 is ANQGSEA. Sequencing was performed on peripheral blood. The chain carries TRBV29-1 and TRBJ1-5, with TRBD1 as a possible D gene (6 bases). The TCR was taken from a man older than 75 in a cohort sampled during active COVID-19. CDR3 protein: CSVGEQGNDQPQHF. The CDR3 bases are TGCAGCGTAGGCGAACAGGGTAACGATCAGCCCCAGCATTTT.